The 20 T cell receptor beta chains presented below share a single source sample, sequenced in a study of early T cells in non-severe SARS-CoV-2 infection. Via MiXCR, TCRdb re-called the 5' RACE reads, giving one row per CDR3 protein. The sample has approximately 56,000 distinct CDR3 sequences; over 9.5% are singletons. Source material: whole blood. Every receptor here comes from an adult who was a healthcare worker with PCR-confirmed SARS-CoV-2 infection or an uninfected control (not recorded which).

The chain links TRBV6-6 to TRBJ2-7; D is ambiguous. The CDR3 loop spans 13 amino acids. The germline CDR1 and CDR2 sequences are MNHNY and SVGAGI (reference sequence). Trimming left V 6 bases short and J 5 bases short, with 14 bases between. CDR3 protein: CASRPEFKDEQYF. The CDR3 DNA is TGTGCCAGCAGGCCCGAGTTCAAGGACGAGCAGTACTTC.

This clonotype was seen repeatedly, ten times or more. The V and J genes are TRBV6-1 and TRBJ1-5; the D gene is possibly TRBD1 (5 bases). Germline V gene lookup returns CDR1 MNHNS and CDR2 SASEGT. The CDR3 is 16 residues long. Trimming removed 3 bases at V and 0 bases at J, with 12 bases between. CDR3 in amino acids: CASSERGTNSNQPQHF. The CDR3, as DNA: TGTGCCAGCAGTGAGAGGGGAACCAATAGCAATCAGCCCCAGCATTTT.

At least ten counts were recorded for this clonotype. The chain uses TRBV9 and TRBJ2-2; 9 nucleotides agree with TRBD2. Germline CDR1 and CDR2: SGDLS and YYNGEE. The CDR3 is made up of 17 amino acids. V was pared by 1 base and J by 2 bases, with 6 bases of the junction left unmatched. The CDR3 DNA is TGTGCCAGCAGCGTACCCAGGACTAGCGATAACACCGGGGAGCTGTTTTTT. It encodes CASSVPRTSDNTGELFF.

This clonotype was counted at least ten times. The chain joins TRBV20-1 to TRBJ2-3; 13 positions match TRBD2. The CDR3 covers 14 residues. From germline, CDR1 is DFQATT and CDR2 SNEGSKA (reference sequence). V gave up 5 bases and J gave up 4 bases; unmatched junction bases: 3. The CDR3 region has the DNA TGCAGTGCTGGAGGACTAGCGGGAGCAGATACGCAGTATTTT. Amino acid sequence: CSAGGLAGADTQYF.

This clonotype was counted at least ten times. The chain joins TRBV7-2 to TRBJ2-7; D gene unclear. The V gene's germline CDR1 is SGHTA and CDR2 FQGNSA. Trimming pared 4 bases from V and 3 bases from J, leaving 4 bases between. This CDR3 comprises 11 residues. The CDR3 is CASSYFYEQYF. The CDR3 bases are TGTGCCAGCAGCTATTTCTACGAGCAGTACTTC.

This clonotype was detected many times. The chain uses TRBV11-2 and TRBJ2-1, with unresolved D. The CDR3 length is 14 residues. Trimming removed 3 bases at V and 0 bases at J, with 6 bases between. Germline assignment: CDR1 SGHAT and CDR2 FQNNGV. The CDR3 is CASSFQSSYNEQFF. CDR3 DNA sequence: TGTGCCAGCAGCTTTCAGAGCTCCTACAATGAGCAGTTCTTC.

The sample holds a few counts of this clonotype. V usage is TRBV13 and J usage is TRBJ2-4, with 7 bases aligning to TRBD1. The V gene end was trimmed by 5 bases and the J gene end by 0 bases; junction bases not matched to a gene: 1. Per the germline V gene, CDR1 is PRHDT and CDR2 is FYEKMQ (reference sequence). The CDR3 extends over 14 amino acids. The CDR3 reads CASSRGLAKNIQYF. The CDR3 nucleotides are TGTGCCAGCAGCAGGGGGCTAGCCAAAAACATTCAGTACTTC.

This clonotype has at least ten counts. V is TRBV24-1 and J is TRBJ2-3, with 9 bases lining up with TRBD2. The CDR3 is made up of 15 amino acids. CDR1 is KGHDR and CDR2 is SFDVKD in the germline V gene. Trimming removed 7 bases from V and 4 bases from J; junction bases left unmatched: 8. CDR3 DNA: TGTGCCACCAGCCTTAGCGGGAGTATTTCAGATACGCAGTATTTT. This sequence encodes CATSLSGSISDTQYF.

The chain combines TRBV20-1 with TRBJ2-1; weak D call: TRBD2 (6 bases). Trimming took off 3 bases at V and 4 bases at J, with 19 bases between the two ends. CDR1 is DFQATT, CDR2 SNEGSKA, per germline (reference sequence). CDR3 length: 16 residues. The CDR3: CSARGSGPNLYNEQFF. CDR3 DNA: TGCAGTGCTAGGGGGAGCGGGCCAAACCTGTACAATGAGCAGTTCTTC.

This rearrangement joins TRBV24-1 to TRBJ1-2, with 10 bases matching TRBD1. Germline V gene sequence: CDR1 KGHDR, CDR2 SFDVKD. V was clipped by 3 bases and J by 2 bases; unmatched bases: 5. The CDR3 is 16 amino acids. The CDR3 DNA is TGTGCCACCAGTGATCGACAGGGGGCTCCCAACTATGGCTACACCTTC. This translates into CATSDRQGAPNYGYTF.

The chain uses TRBV29-1 and TRBJ2-2; tentative D call: TRBD2 (7 bases). V was cut by 3 bases and J by 4 bases, with 12 bases left in between. Germline-derived CDR1 and CDR2 are SQVTM and ANQGSEA. This CDR3 region has 14 residues. The chain's CDR3 is CSVDGGLGTGELFF. The CDR3 DNA sequence: TGCAGCGTTGACGGGGGGCTGGGCACCGGGGAGCTGTTTTTT.

This clonotype has only a few counts. The genes are TRBV5-4 and TRBJ1-6; the match to TRBD1 covers 7 bases. The V gene end was trimmed by 3 bases and the J gene end by 4 bases; junction bases not matched to a gene: 4. The germline CDR1 and CDR2 sequences are SGHNT and YYREEE (reference sequence). This CDR3 is 15 amino acids long. This CDR3 is CASSSGQPYNSPLHF. The DNA for the CDR3 is TGTGCCAGCAGCTCGGGACAGCCTTATAATTCACCCCTCCACTTT.

The CDR3 DNA is TGTGCCAGCAGCCAAGATGGGGGAGATACGCAGTATTTT. Translating gives CASSQDGGDTQYF. This chain connects TRBV4-2 to TRBJ2-3; possibly TRBD1 or TRBD2 for D (5 bases each). V lost 0 bases and J lost 5, with 6 bases in between. Germline V gene lookup returns CDR1 LGHNA and CDR2 YNFKEQ. The CDR3 has 13 amino acids.

Ten or more counts support this clonotype. This chain connects TRBV11-2 to TRBJ2-7; 11 bases are shared with TRBD1. The trim removed 2 bases at V and 7 bases at J, leaving 7 bases unmatched. Germline loops: CDR1 SGHAT, CDR2 FQNNGV. The length of the CDR3 is 15 residues. The CDR3 bases are TGTGCCAGCAGCTTATACGCCGGGACAGGGGGGGAGCAGTACTTC. Residues: CASSLYAGTGGEQYF.

This clonotype was detected a few times. This sequence joins TRBV7-2 and TRBJ2-7, with D possibly TRBD1 on 6 matching bases. CDR1 and CDR2 from the germline V gene are SGHTA and FQGNSA. The CDR3 has 14 residues. V lost 5 bases and J 4 bases, leaving 15 bases between the germline ends. CDR3 bases: TGTGCCAGCAGCCTCGCCACTCAGGGGTACGAGCAGTACTTC. The encoded protein is CASSLATQGYEQYF.

This clonotype appeared many times. This chain links TRBV29-1 with TRBJ2-1; 10 bases map to TRBD2. CDR3 length equals 15 residues. Losses at the gene ends were 6 bases for V and 7 bases for J; bases not matched to a gene: 12. Germline V CDR1 and CDR2: SQVTM, ANQGSEA. CDR3 in amino acids: CSVRGGAGGNNEQFF. Here the CDR3 DNA reads TGCAGCGTGAGGGGTGGAGCGGGAGGGAATAATGAGCAGTTCTTC.

This clonotype has at least ten counts. V usage is TRBV27 and J usage is TRBJ1-1, with a tentative D call TRBD1 (5 bases). Trimming removed 3 bases at V and 3 bases at J, with 14 bases between. The CDR3 length is 15 residues. CDR1 and CDR2 from the germline V gene are MNHEY and SMNVEV (reference sequence). The CDR3 loop reads CASSFSIRGDTEAFF. CDR3 DNA sequence: TGTGCCAGCAGTTTCTCCATCCGGGGGGACACTGAAGCTTTCTTT.

The chain carries TRBV28 and TRBJ2-2, with D possibly TRBD2 on 6 matching bases. Germline CDR1 is MDHEN and CDR2 is SYDVKM. This CDR3 region has 15 residues. V was clipped by 5 bases and J by 4 bases, with 14 bases between them. The DNA of the CDR3 is TGTGCCAGCAGTCCAACTACCGGGGGCACCGGGGAGCTGTTTTTT. As protein: CASSPTTGGTGELFF.

The chain has TRBV29-1 and TRBJ2-5; D gene uncertain. Germline V gene data show CDR1 as SQVTM and CDR2 as ANQGSEA. The CDR3 totals 10 residues. V gave up 7 bases and J gave up 5 bases, with 8 bases separating them. CDR3 DNA sequence: TGCAGCGGGGTAAGGGAGACCCAGTACTTC. It encodes CSGVRETQYF. Variable domain in full (rest from reference TRBV29-1 and TRBJ2-5): SAVISQKPSRDICQRGTSLTIQCQVDSQVTMMFWYRQQPGQSLTLIATANQGSEATYESGFVIDKFPISRPNLTFSTLTVSNMSPEDSSIYLCSGVRETQYFGPGTRLLVL.

In this sample, this clonotype turned up a few times. This chain joins TRBV6-2 or TRBV6-3 and TRBJ2-1; no clear D. Per germline, CDR1 MNHEY and CDR2 SVGEGT. Trimming took 6 bases from V and 8 from J, leaving 20 bases between them. CDR3 size: 15 residues. CDR3 DNA sequence: TGTGCCAGCAGGAGATACAGAGGATCTGACTATGAGCAGTTCTTC. Translated: CASRRYRGSDYEQFF.